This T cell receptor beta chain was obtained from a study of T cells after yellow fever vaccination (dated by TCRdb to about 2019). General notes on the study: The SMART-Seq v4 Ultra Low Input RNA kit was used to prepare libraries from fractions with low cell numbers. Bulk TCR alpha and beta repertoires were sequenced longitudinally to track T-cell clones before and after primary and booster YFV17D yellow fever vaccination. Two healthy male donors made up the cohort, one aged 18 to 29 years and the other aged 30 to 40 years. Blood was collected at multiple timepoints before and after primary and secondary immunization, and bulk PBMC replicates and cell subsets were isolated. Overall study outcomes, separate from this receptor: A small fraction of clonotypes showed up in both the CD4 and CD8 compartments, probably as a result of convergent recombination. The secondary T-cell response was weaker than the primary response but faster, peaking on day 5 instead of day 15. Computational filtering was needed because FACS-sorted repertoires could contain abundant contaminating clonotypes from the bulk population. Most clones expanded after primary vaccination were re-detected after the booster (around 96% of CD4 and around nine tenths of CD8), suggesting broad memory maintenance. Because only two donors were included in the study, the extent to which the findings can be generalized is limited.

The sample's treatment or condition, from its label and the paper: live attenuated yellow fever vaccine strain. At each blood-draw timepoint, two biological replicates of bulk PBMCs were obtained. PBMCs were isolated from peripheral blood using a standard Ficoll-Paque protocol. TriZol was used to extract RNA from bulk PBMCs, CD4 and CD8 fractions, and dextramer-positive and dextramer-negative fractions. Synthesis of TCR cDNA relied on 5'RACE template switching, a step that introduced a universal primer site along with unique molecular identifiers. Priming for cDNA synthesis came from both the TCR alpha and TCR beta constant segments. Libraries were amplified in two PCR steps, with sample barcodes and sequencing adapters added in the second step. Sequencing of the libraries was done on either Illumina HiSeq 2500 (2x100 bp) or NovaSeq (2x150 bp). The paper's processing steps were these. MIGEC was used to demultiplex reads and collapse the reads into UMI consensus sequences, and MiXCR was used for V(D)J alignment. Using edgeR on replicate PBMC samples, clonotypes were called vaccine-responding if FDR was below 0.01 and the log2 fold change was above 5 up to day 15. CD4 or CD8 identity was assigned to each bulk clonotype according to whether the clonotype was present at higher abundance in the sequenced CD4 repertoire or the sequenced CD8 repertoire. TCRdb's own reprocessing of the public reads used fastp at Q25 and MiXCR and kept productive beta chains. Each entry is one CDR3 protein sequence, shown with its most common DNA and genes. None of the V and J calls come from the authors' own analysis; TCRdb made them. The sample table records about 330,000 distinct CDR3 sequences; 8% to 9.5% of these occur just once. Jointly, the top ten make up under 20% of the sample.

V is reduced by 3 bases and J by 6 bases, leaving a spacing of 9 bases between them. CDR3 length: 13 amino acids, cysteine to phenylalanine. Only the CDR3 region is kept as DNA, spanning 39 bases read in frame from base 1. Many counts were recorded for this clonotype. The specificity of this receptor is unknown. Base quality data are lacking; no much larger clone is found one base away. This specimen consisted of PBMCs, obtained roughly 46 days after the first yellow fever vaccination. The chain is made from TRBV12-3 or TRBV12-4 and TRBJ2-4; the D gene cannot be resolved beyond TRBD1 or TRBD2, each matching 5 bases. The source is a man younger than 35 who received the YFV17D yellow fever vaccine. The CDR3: CASSFPGGNIQYF. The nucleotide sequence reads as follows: TGTGCCAGCAGTTTTCCTGGGGGAAACATTCAGTACTTC.